Shown below are 16 T cell receptor beta chains from a single sample sequenced in a study of prognosis after radiotherapy for stage I lung cancer. Genomic DNA served as the source from which two-round multiplex PCR generated TCR beta CDR3 amplicons. It was primers specific to each TRBV and TRBJ gene that first-round PCR used. TCRdb reprocessed the multiplex PCR reads via MiXCR and lists one record per CDR3 protein. The repertoire consists of 25,000 to 35,000 distinct CDR3 sequences, with about 32% occurring once and the leading ten covering 30% to 35%. This sample comprised PBMCs, obtained before or after stereotactic body radiation therapy (not recorded which). These TCRs come from a donor aged 50 or older with non-small cell lung cancer.

This clonotype was seen repeatedly, ten times or more. This chain's CDR3 is CAISESKASGDNNEQFF. CDR3 DNA sequence: TGTGCCATCAGTGAGTCAAAAGCTAGTGGCGATAACAATGAGCAGTTCTTC. This sequence joins TRBV10-3 and TRBJ2-1; D gene uncertain. The V gene's germline CDR1 is ENHRY and CDR2 SYGVKD. Trimming removed 0 bases at V and 5 bases at J, with 17 bases between. The CDR3 loop spans 17 amino acids.

This clonotype was recorded at least ten times. The genes are TRBV24-1 and TRBJ2-5; 9 bases match TRBD1. There are 14 residues in the CDR3. Trimming removed 1 base from V and 5 bases from J; junction bases left unmatched: 1. The germline V gene has CDR1 KGHDR and CDR2 SFDVKD. This CDR3 reads CATSDFTGGETQYF. In DNA, the CDR3 is TGTGCCACCAGTGATTTCACAGGGGGCGAGACCCAGTACTTC.

At least ten counts were recorded for this clonotype. This rearrangement joins TRBV30 to TRBJ2-7; D possibly corresponds to TRBD2 (7 bases). The ends were cut back, 6 bases at V and 6 bases at J, with 18 bases in the middle. The germline CDR1 and CDR2 sequences are GTSNPN and SVGIG (reference sequence). The CDR3 has 13 amino acids. In nucleotides, the CDR3 is TGTGCCTGCACCCCCTACAGGGAGGGCGAGCAGTACTTC. Its protein product is CACTPYREGEQYF.

This clonotype is a singleton in its sample. V and J are TRBV5-1 and TRBJ2-2; 7 bases are a match to TRBD2. The CDR3 spans 16 residues. Trimming took 0 bases from V and 4 from J; bases not matched to a gene: 6. Per the germline V gene, CDR1 is SGHRS and CDR2 is YFSETQ. CDR3 bases: TGCGCCAGCAGCTTGGTGGCGGGAGTAAGCACCGGGGAGCTGTTTTTT. The encoded protein is CASSLVAGVSTGELFF.

With regard to this clonotype: A single base is all that separates this from a far larger clone, so a read error is likely. The gene calls are TRBV6-2 or TRBV6-3 and TRBJ1-4, with D possibly matching TRBD1 (6 bases). This CDR3 is 13 amino acids long. Germline assignment: CDR1 MNHEY and CDR2 SVGEGT. The V and J ends lost 5 bases and 6 bases respectively, with 10 bases between them. The CDR3 DNA follows: TGTGCCAGCAGTGAACAGGGAGATGAAAAACTGTTTTTT. The encoded protein is CASSEQGDEKLFF.

The sample holds many counts of this clonotype. The chain joins TRBV3-1 to TRBJ1-1; D is uncertain. Between the trimmed V and J ends, which lost 0 bases and 10 bases, there was a span of 9 bases. CDR3 length: 12 residues. Germline V gene data show CDR1 as LGHDT and CDR2 as YNNKEL (reference sequence). CDR3 DNA sequence: TGTGCCAGCAGCCAAGAAGGTCTTTCAGCTTTCTTT. It codes for CASSQEGLSAFF.

This clonotype was detected ten times or more. V is TRBV3-1 and J is TRBJ1-5; a weak D match, TRBD1 (5 bases). The CDR3 totals 14 residues. Trimming removed 4 bases at V and 6 bases at J, with 13 bases between. From germline, CDR1 is LGHDT and CDR2 YNNKEL (reference sequence). CDR3 in amino acids: CASSPSGAGQPQHF. DNA for the CDR3: TGTGCCAGCAGCCCGAGCGGGGCGGGTCAGCCCCAGCATTTT.

Ten or more counts support this clonotype. V gene TRBV7-3 combines with J gene TRBJ2-7; D unresolved. Germline V gene sequence: CDR1 SGHTA, CDR2 FQGTGA. V lost 5 bases, J lost 6 bases, and 14 bases lay in between. This CDR3 contains 13 residues. The CDR3 here is CASSPRVGTEQYF. CDR3 bases: TGTGCCAGCAGCCCAAGGGTAGGAACCGAGCAGTACTTC.

This clonotype was observed many times. The rearrangement links TRBV7-2 to TRBJ2-1, with D possibly matching TRBD2 (5 bases). Trimming took off 4 bases at V and 0 bases at J, with 16 bases between the two ends. CDR3 length: 17 residues. Looked up from germline, CDR1 is SGHTA and CDR2 is FQGNSA. CDR3 region: CASSSSGLISSYNEQFF. In nucleotides, the CDR3 is TGTGCCAGCAGCTCGTCCGGACTTATAAGCTCCTACAATGAGCAGTTCTTC.

This clonotype was observed at least ten times. The rearrangement links TRBV19 to TRBJ2-1; possible D gene TRBD1, 5 bases. CDR3 length: 13 residues. The V gene lost 6 bases and the J gene lost 3 bases, with 9 bases spanning the gap. The germline gives CDR1 LNHDA, CDR2 SQIVND (reference sequence). CDR3 protein: CASSQGHYNEQFF. The DNA of the CDR3 is TGTGCCAGTAGCCAAGGACACTACAATGAGCAGTTCTTC.

A note on this clonotype: With a far larger clone one base away, a read error is the likely cause. The chain has TRBV5-1 and TRBJ2-5; the match to TRBD1 covers 9 bases. Matching the DNA end better, TRBJ2-1 makes the J call doubtful. Germline CDR1 reads SGHRS; CDR2 reads YFSETQ. The CDR3 runs 16 residues. The CDR3 DNA is TGCGCCAGCAGCCCCGAACAGGGGGCGCTTTCAAATGAGCAGTTCTTC. This sequence encodes CASSPEQGALSNEQFF.

This clonotype was observed at least ten times. The rearrangement uses TRBV7-2 and TRBJ2-7; D might be TRBD1 or TRBD2, each matching 5 bases. This CDR3 has 15 amino acids. The germline gives CDR1 SGHTA, CDR2 FQGNSA. Trimming cost V 4 bases and J 2 bases, with 15 bases left between them. The CDR3 DNA reads as TGTGCCAGCAGCTCCTTGGGGCGGGCAGCCTACGAGCAGTACTTC. This encodes CASSSLGRAAYEQYF. The full variable domain, completed using reference TRBV7-2 and TRBJ2-7, is GAGVSQSPSNKVTEKGKDVELRCDPISGHTALYWYRQSLGQGLEFLIYFQGNSAPDKSGLPSDRFSAERTGGSVSTLTIQRTQQEDSAVYLCASSSLGRAAYEQYFGPGTRLTVT.

This clonotype appeared many times. J is TRBJ1-1 and V is TRBV25-1; perhaps TRBD1 as D (5 bases). Trimming removed 5 bases at V and 1 base at J, with 8 bases between. Germline V gene lookup returns CDR1 MGHDK and CDR2 SYGVNS. The CDR3 sequence is 13 residues long. CDR3 in amino acids: CASSTQGNTEAFF. DNA for the CDR3: TGTGCCAGCAGTACTCAGGGGAACACTGAAGCTTTCTTT.

This clonotype was found many times. The V and J genes are TRBV28 and TRBJ2-7; the D call may be TRBD1 or TRBD2 (5 bases each). Trimming pared 3 bases from V and 4 bases from J, leaving 10 bases between. Germline values: CDR1 MDHEN, CDR2 SYDVKM. This CDR3 comprises 13 residues. CDR3 sequence (DNA): TGTGCCAGCAGTTTGGGGGAAGGGTACGAGCAGTACTTC. It translates to CASSLGEGYEQYF.

This clonotype occurred many times. V is TRBV6-1 and J is TRBJ2-1; no firm D call. The V end was cut by 0 bases, the J end by 2 bases, with 11 bases between. CDR3 size: 16 residues. Germline CDR1 MNHNS, CDR2 SASEGT. The CDR3 region is CASSEAVAATYNEQFF. CDR3 nucleotides: TGTGCCAGCAGTGAAGCTGTTGCAGCTACCTACAATGAGCAGTTCTTC.

At least ten counts were recorded for this clonotype. J is TRBJ1-5 and V is TRBV24-1; a possible D gene is TRBD1 (5 bases). Germline CDR1 KGHDR, CDR2 SFDVKD. V was shortened by 4 bases and J by 3 bases, with 18 bases between the two germline ends. This CDR3 contains 17 residues. CDR3 DNA sequence: TGTGCCACCAGTGACGGGCAGGGCGTGAAAAACAATCAGCCCCAGCATTTT. Translation gives CATSDGQGVKNNQPQHF.